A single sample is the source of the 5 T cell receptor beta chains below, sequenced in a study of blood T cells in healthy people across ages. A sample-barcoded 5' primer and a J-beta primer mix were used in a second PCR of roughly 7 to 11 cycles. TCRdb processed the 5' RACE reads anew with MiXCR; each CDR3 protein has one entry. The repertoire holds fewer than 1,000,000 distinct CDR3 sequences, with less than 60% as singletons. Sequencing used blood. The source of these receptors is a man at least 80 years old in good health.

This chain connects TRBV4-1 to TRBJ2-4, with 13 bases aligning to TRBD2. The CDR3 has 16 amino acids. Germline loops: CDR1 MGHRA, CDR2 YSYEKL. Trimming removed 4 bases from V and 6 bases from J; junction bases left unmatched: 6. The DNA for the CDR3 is TGCGCCAGCAGCCCGACTAGCGGGGGGTACCGAAACATTCAGTACTTC. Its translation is CASSPTSGGYRNIQYF.

In DNA, the CDR3 is TGTGCCAGCACCCCTGGGGGCGGAGTCTACAATGAGCAGTTCTTC. This sequence encodes CASTPGGGVYNEQFF. This rearrangement joins TRBV5-5 to TRBJ2-1, with a possible D match to TRBD1 (6 bases). This CDR3 comprises 15 residues. V lost 6 bases and J 3 bases, leaving 16 bases between the germline ends. Germline V gene sequence: CDR1 SGHKS, CDR2 YYEKEE (reference sequence).

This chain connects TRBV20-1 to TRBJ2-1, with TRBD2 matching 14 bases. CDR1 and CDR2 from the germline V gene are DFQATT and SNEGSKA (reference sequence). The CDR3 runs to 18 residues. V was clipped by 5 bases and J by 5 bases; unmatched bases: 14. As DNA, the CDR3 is TGCAGTGCTGGAAGACTAGCGGGAGGGCGCCCACTTAACAATGAGCAGTTCTTC. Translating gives CSAGRLAGGRPLNNEQFF.

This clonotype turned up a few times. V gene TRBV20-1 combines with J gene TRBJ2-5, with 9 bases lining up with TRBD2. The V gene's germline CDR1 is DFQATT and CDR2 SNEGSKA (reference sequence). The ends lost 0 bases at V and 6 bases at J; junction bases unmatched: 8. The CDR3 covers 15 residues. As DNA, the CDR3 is TGCAGTGCTAGAGATCGCTTTACTAGCGGGCAGACCCAGTACTTC. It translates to CSARDRFTSGQTQYF.

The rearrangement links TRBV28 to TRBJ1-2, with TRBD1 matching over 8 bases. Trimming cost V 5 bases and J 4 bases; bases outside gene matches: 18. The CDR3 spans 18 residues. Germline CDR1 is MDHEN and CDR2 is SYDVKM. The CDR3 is CASSPAGTGRTLVYGYTF. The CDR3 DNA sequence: TGTGCCAGCAGTCCAGCCGGGACAGGTCGGACTTTAGTCTATGGCTACACCTTC.